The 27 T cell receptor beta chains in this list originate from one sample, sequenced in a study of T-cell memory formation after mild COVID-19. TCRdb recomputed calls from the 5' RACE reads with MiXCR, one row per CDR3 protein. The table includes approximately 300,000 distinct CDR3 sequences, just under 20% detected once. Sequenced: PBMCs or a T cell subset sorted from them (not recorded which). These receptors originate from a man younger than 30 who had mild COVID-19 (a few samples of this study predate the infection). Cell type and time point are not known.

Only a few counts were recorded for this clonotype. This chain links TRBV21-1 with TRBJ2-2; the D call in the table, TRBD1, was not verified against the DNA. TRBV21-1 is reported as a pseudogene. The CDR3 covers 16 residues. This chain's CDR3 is CASSIAQVKGTGELFF. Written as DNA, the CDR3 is TGTGCCAGCAGCATCGCACAGGTTAAGGGCACCGGGGAGCTGTTTTTT.

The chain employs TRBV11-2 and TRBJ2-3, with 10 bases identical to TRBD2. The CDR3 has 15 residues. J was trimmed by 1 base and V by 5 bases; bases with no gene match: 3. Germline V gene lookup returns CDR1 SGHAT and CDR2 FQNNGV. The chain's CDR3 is CASSITSGGTDTQYF. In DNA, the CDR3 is TGTGCCAGCAGCATTACTAGCGGGGGCACAGATACGCAGTATTTT.

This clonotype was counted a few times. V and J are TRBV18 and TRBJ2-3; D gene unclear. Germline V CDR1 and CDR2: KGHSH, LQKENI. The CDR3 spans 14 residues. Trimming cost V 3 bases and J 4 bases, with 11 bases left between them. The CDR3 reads CASSPAAESDTQYF. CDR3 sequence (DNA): TGTGCCAGCTCACCGGCGGCGGAATCAGATACGCAGTATTTT.

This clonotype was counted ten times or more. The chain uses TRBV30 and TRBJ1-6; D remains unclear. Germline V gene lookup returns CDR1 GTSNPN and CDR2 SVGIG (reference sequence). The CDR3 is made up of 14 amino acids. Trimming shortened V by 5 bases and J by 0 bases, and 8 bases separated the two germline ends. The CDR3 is CAWGRSSYNSPLHF. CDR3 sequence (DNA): TGTGCCTGGGGGAGGAGCTCCTATAATTCACCCCTCCACTTT.

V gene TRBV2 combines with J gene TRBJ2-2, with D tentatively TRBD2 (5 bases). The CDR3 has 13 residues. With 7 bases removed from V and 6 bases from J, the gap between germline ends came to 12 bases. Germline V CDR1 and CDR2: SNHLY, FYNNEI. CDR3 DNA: TGTGCCAGCAAGGGAGAGAAACCCGGGGAGCTGTTTTTT. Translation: CASKGEKPGELFF.

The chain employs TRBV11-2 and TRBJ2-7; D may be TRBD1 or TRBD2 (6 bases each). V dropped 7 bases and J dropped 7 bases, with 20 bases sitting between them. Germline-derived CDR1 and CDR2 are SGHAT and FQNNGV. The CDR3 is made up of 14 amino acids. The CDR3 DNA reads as TGTGCCAGCACCCCTTCTTCGGGGGCTGGTGAGCAGTACGTC. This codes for CASTPSSGAGEQYV.

CDR3 residues: CASSQEAAIAELFF. The CDR3 DNA reads TGTGCCAGCAGCCAAGAGGCAGCAATAGCCGAGCTGTTTTTT. The chain recombines TRBV4-2 with TRBJ2-2, with D uncertain. The CDR3 loop spans 14 amino acids. Trimming removed 0 bases from V and 11 bases from J, with 13 bases in between. Looked up from germline, CDR1 is LGHNA and CDR2 is YNFKEQ.

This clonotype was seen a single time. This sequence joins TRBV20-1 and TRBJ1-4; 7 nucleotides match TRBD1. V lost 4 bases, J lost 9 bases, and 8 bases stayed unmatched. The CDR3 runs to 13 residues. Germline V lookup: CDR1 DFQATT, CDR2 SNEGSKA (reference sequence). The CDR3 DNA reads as TGCAGTGCTACCGGGGGACAGACAAAAAAACTGTTTTTT. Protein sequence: CSATGGQTKKLFF.

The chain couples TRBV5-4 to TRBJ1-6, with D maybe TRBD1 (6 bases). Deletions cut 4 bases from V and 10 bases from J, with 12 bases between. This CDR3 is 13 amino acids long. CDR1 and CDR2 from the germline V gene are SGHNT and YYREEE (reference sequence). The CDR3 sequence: CASSEYTGSPLHF. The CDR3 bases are TGTGCCAGCAGCGAATATACAGGGTCACCCCTCCACTTT.

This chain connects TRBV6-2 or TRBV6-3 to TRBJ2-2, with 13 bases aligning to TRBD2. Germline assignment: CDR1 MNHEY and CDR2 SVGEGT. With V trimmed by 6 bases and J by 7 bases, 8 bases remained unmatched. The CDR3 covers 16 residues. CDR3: CASSPTSGGAIGELFF. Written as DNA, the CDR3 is TGTGCCAGCAGCCCCACTAGCGGGGGGGCTATCGGGGAGCTGTTTTTT.

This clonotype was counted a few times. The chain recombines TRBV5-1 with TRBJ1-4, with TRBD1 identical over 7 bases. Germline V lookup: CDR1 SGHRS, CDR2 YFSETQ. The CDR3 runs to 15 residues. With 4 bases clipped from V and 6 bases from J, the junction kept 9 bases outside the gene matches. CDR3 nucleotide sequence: TGCGCCAGCAGCCCGCAGGGGGGGGGCCATGAAAAACTGTTTTTT. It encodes CASSPQGGGHEKLFF.

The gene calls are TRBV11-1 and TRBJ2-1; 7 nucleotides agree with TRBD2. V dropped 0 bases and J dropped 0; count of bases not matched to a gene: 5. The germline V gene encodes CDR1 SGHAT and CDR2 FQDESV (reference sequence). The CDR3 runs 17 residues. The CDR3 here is CASSLASSGVSYNEQFF. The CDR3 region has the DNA TGTGCCAGCAGCTTAGCCTCTAGCGGAGTCTCCTACAATGAGCAGTTCTTC.

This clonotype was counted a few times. CDR3 residues: CASSSDTAYGYTF. DNA for the CDR3: TGTGCCAGCTCATCCGACACAGCCTATGGCTACACCTTC. The chain has TRBV18 and TRBJ1-2; no clear D gene. Germline values: CDR1 KGHSH, CDR2 LQKENI. The ends were cut back, 5 bases at V and 4 bases at J, with 11 bases in the middle. CDR3 length equals 13 residues.

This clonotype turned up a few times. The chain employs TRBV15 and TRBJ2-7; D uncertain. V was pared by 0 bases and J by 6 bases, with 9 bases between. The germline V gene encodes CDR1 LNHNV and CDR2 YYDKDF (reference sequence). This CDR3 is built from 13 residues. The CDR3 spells CATSRDRVTEQYF. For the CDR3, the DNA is TGTGCCACCAGCAGAGATCGAGTAACCGAGCAGTACTTC.

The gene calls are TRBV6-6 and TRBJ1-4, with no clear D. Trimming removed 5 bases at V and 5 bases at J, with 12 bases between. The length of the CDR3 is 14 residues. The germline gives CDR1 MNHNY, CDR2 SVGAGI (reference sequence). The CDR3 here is CASSPPWRNEKLFF. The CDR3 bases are TGTGCCAGCAGTCCCCCCTGGAGGAATGAAAAACTGTTTTTT.

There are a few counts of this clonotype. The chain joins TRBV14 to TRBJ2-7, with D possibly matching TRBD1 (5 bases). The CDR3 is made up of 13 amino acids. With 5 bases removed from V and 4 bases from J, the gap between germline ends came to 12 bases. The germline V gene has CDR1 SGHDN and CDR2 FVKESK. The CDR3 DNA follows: TGTGCCAGCAGCTATTCGACAGCTTACGAGCAGTACGTC. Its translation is CASSYSTAYEQYV.

The CDR3 DNA reads TGTGCCAGTAGTGGGACAGTTCGGGGGTACTATGGCTACACCTTC. Translation: CASSGTVRGYYGYTF. This chain connects TRBV19 to TRBJ1-2, with 7 bases fitting TRBD1. This CDR3 spans 15 amino acids. The V segment lost 5 bases and the J segment 3 bases; nucleotides outside the gene matches: 9. Germline V lookup: CDR1 LNHDA, CDR2 SQIVND (reference sequence). The variable domain in full, with the rest retrieved from reference TRBV19 and TRBJ1-2, is DGGITQSPKYLFRKEGQNVTLSCEQNLNHDAMYWYRQDPGQGLRLIYYSQIVNDFQKGDIAEGYSVSREKKESFPLTVTSAQKNPTAFYLCASSGTVRGYYGYTFGSGTRLTVV.

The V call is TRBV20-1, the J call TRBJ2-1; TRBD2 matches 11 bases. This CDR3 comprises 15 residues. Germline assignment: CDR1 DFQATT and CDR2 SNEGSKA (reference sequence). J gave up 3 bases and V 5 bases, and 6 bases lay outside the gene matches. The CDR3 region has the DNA TGCAGTGCTCCACTAGCGGGGGAATACTACAATGAGCAGTTCTTC. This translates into CSAPLAGEYYNEQFF.

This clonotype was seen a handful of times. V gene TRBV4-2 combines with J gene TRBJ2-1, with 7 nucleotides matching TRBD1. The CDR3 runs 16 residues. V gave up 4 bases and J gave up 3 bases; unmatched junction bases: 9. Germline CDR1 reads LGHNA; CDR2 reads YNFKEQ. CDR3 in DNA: TGTGCCAGCAGCCCCCCTCTACAGGGGTACTACAATGAGCAGTTCTTC. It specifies CASSPPLQGYYNEQFF.

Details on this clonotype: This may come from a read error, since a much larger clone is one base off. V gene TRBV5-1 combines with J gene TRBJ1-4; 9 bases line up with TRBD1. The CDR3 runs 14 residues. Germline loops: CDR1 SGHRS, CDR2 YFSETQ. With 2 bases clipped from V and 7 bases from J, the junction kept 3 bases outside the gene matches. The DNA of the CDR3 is TGCGCCAGCAGCTTTGGACAGGGGAGTGAAAAACTGTTTTTT. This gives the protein CASSFGQGSEKLFF.

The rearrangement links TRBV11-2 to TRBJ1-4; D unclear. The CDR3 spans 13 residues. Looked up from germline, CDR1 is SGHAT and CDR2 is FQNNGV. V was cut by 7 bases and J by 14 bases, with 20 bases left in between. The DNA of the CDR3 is TGTGCCAGCACCACCATTTGGGAGCAGGACCTGTTTTTT. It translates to CASTTIWEQDLFF.

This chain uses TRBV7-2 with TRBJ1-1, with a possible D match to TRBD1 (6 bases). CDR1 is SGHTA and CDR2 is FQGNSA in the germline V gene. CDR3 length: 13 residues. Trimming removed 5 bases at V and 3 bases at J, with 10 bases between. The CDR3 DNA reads TGTGCCAGCAGCCGGACAGTTTACACTGAAGCTTTCTTT. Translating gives CASSRTVYTEAFF.

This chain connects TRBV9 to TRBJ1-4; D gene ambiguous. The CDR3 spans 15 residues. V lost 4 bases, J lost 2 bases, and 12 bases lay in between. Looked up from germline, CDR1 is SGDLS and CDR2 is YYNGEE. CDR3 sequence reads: CASSHPGGTNEKLFF. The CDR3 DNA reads TGTGCCAGCAGCCACCCTGGAGGGACTAATGAAAAACTGTTTTTT.

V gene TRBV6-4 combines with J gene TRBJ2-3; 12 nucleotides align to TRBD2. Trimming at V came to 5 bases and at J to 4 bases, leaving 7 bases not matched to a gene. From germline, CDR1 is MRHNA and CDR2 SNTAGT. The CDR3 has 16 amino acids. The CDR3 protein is CASSKTSGGTADTQYF. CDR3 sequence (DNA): TGTGCCAGCAGTAAAACTAGCGGGGGGACCGCAGATACGCAGTATTTT.

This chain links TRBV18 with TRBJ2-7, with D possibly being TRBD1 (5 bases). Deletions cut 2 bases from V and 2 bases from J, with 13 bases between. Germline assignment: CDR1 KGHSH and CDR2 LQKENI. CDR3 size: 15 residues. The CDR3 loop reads CASSPFGSGPYEQYF. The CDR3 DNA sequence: TGTGCCAGCTCACCATTTGGGTCAGGGCCCTACGAGCAGTACTTC.

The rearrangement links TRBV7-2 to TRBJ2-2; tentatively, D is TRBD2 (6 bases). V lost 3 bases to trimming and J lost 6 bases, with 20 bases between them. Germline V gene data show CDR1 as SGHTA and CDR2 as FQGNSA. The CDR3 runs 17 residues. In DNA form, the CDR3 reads TGTGCCAGCAGCTTGGCGGGGAGCGAGACAAAGGCCGGGGAGCTGTTTTTT. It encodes CASSLAGSETKAGELFF.

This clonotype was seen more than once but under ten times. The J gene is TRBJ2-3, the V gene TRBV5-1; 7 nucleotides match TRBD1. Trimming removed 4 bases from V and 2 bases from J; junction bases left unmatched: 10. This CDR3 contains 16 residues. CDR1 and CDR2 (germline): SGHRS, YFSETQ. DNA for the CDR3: TGCGCCAGCAGCACCCGGGACAGTCGAATCACAGATACGCAGTATTTT. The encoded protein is CASSTRDSRITDTQYF.